The rows below give T cell receptor beta chains drawn from one sample of a study of human T cells and chemical hapten exposure. One entry per CDR3 protein, called by TCRdb with MiXCR from the RACE reads. The sample has about 82,000 distinct CDR3 sequences, 6.5% to 8.5% seen once. The sequencing used whole blood, collected in connection with sensitization to the hapten diphenylcyclopropenone (DPC). The source of these receptors is a woman younger than 45 with alopecia areata. Some clones in this sample may be carry-over from other donors' samples. CDR3s include the opening cysteine and the closing phenylalanine or tryptophan.

12	TRBV12-3/TRBV12-4	TRBJ2-3	CASSLTVDTQYF
12	TRBV5-8	TRBJ1-1	CAAPNGGTEAFF
15	TRBV5-4	TRBJ2-5	CASRNRGGLGETQYF
14	TRBV20-1	TRBJ1-4	CSARIYEGTEKLFF
13	TRBV5-1	TRBJ1-2	CASSLRRMDGYTF
15	TRBV2	TRBJ2-1	CASKQGFFQYNEQFF
15	TRBV6-6	TRBJ1-3	CASSQTGASGNTIYF
14	TRBV29-1	TRBJ2-5	CSVKTRGGQETQYF
14	TRBV5-1	TRBJ1-5	CASSMGQSNQPQHF
16	TRBV6-5	TRBJ2-1	CASSYSDRRPSNEQFF
20	TRBV15	TRBJ1-2	CATSRDWRTQPGQGVDGYTF
13	TRBV7-7	TRBJ2-3	CASSLRGADTQYF
15	TRBV2	TRBJ1-5	CASSWSRGDNQPQHF
18	TRBV5-5	TRBJ2-6	CASSLRGTGRAGANVLTF
15	TRBV2	TRBJ2-2	CASSGLYLNTGELFF
13	TRBV30	TRBJ1-6	CAWSGQVSAPLHF